The following is a T cell receptor (beta chain) sequence with its context. This record belongs to a study of blood T cells in healthy people across ages. The authors ran a second PCR of roughly 6 to 12 cycles using a sample-barcoded 5' primer and a J-beta primer mix. TCRdb redid the calling of the 5' RACE reads with MiXCR, one entry per CDR3 protein. The table shows about 1.6 million distinct CDR3 sequences, with about 32% occurring only once. The CDR3 is 16 residues long. The V and J ends lost 6 bases and 7 bases, in that order; junction bases with no gene match: 14. Germline V gives CDR1 MNHNS, CDR2 SASEGT.

Sequencing was done on a sample of blood. This chain joins TRBV6-1 and TRBJ2-1; TRBD2 matches at 8 bases. The clonotype comes from a young woman in good health. Here the CDR3 reads CASRRGGTAGGNEQFF. The CDR3 nucleotides are TGTGCCAGCAGAAGGGGGGGGACGGCGGGGGGAAATGAGCAGTTCTTC.